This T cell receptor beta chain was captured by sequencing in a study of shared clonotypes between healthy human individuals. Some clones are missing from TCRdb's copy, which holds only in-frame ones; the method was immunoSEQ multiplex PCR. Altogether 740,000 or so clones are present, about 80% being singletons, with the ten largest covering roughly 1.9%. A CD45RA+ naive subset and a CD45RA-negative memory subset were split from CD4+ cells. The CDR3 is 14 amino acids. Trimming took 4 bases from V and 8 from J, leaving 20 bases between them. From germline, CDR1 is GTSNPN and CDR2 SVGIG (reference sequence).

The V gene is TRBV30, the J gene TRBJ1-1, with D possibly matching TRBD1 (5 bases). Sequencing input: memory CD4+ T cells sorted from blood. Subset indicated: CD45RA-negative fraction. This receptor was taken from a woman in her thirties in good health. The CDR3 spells CAWTPPGIGLEAFF. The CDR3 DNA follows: TGTGCCTGGACCCCTCCAGGGATAGGCCTAGAAGCTTTCTTT.